Shown below are 20 T cell receptor beta chains from a single sample sequenced in a study of T cell repertoires in cytomegalovirus infection. TCRdb re-called the reads with MiXCR, one entry per CDR3 protein. The sample has hundreds of thousands of distinct CDR3 sequences, around a third seen once. Which antigens these TCRs recognize remains unknown. Specimen: cultured CD8+ T cells from PBMCs, collected from culture after CMV antigen stimulation. The receptors here all came from a human donor in good health (CMV status not recorded). Some clones in this sample may be carry-over from other donors' samples.

The V and J genes are TRBV7-9 and TRBJ1-1, with TRBD1 as a possible D gene (5 bases). This CDR3 contains 12 residues. The germline CDR1 and CDR2 sequences are SEHNR and FQNEAQ (reference sequence). Trimming stripped 8 bases from V and 2 bases from J, with 9 bases between. The CDR3 reads CASGHKNTEAFF. For the CDR3, the DNA is TGTGCCAGCGGACATAAAAACACTGAAGCTTTCTTT.

This clonotype occurred many times. This chain links TRBV4-2 with TRBJ2-4, with a weak D call TRBD1 (5 bases). Per the germline V gene, CDR1 is LGHNA and CDR2 is YNFKEQ. This CDR3 has 17 amino acids. Deletions cut 4 bases from V and 0 bases from J, with 16 bases between. CDR3 coding DNA: TGTGCCAGCAGCCGCAGGGTAGGGGAATCAGCCAAAAACATTCAGTACTTC. Its translation: CASSRRVGESAKNIQYF.

This clonotype was seen only a few times. The J gene is TRBJ2-5, the V gene TRBV20-1; TRBD2 is a possible D gene (6 bases). This CDR3 is built from 15 residues. Per the germline V gene, CDR1 is DFQATT and CDR2 is SNEGSKA (reference sequence). V was clipped by 3 bases and J by 5 bases, with 19 bases between them. Here the CDR3 reads CSARGMRDGGETQYF. Here the CDR3 DNA reads TGCAGTGCTAGGGGCATGCGGGACGGGGGTGAGACCCAGTACTTC.

This clonotype has more than one count but fewer than ten. This chain joins TRBV12-3 or TRBV12-4 and TRBJ1-1; D unresolved. This CDR3 comprises 14 residues. V lost 3 bases and J 1 base, leaving 9 bases between the germline ends. The CDR3 region is CASSFLLTNTEAFF. CDR3 sequence (DNA): TGTGCCAGCAGTTTTCTCCTGACGAACACTGAAGCTTTCTTT.

The V call is TRBV7-9, the J call TRBJ2-5, with 13 bases matching TRBD2. The junction had 7 bases not matched to a gene; V was cut back by 4 bases and J by 2 bases. CDR1 and CDR2 from the germline V gene are SEHNR and FQNEAQ (reference sequence). CDR3 length: 17 residues. The CDR3 region has the DNA TGTGCCAGCAGCTCCGGAGGACTAGCGGGGGTTCAAGAGACCCAGTACTTC. Residues: CASSSGGLAGVQETQYF.

This clonotype was recorded a few times. The chain carries TRBV12-3 or TRBV12-4 and TRBJ2-7; D is uncertain. The CDR3 is made up of 14 amino acids. Trimming took off 3 bases at V and 2 bases at J, with 11 bases between the two ends. The CDR3 sequence: CASSFRLRPYEQYF. The CDR3 coding sequence is TGTGCCAGCAGTTTTAGACTGCGTCCCTACGAGCAGTACTTC.

The sample holds many counts of this clonotype. The V and J genes are TRBV7-9 and TRBJ1-2; D is possibly TRBD1 (6 bases). The CDR3 is made up of 14 amino acids. Trimming pared 5 bases from V and 4 bases from J, leaving 14 bases between. The germline CDR1 and CDR2 sequences are SEHNR and FQNEAQ (reference sequence). The chain's CDR3 is CASSTPGQIYGYTF. Here the CDR3 DNA reads TGTGCCAGCAGCACCCCGGGACAAATCTATGGCTACACCTTC.

The rearrangement uses TRBV19 and TRBJ2-2; D gene ambiguous. V lost 4 bases to trimming and J lost 4 bases, with 10 bases between them. This CDR3 region has 14 residues. Germline CDR1 is LNHDA and CDR2 is SQIVND (reference sequence). This CDR3 is CASSKTASTGELFF. The CDR3 DNA is TGTGCCAGTAGTAAGACGGCAAGCACCGGGGAGCTGTTTTTT.

This sequence joins TRBV6-5 and TRBJ2-2; D is unresolved. Germline CDR1 reads MNHEY; CDR2 reads SVGAGI. The CDR3 sequence is 12 residues long. The V gene lost 5 bases and the J gene lost 9 bases, with 10 bases spanning the gap. CDR3 bases: TGTGCCAGCAGTAGAGGCCTTAGGGAGCTGTTTTTT. Its protein product is CASSRGLRELFF.

The gene calls are TRBV27 and TRBJ2-7, with D perhaps matching TRBD1 (6 bases). Trimming took off 7 bases at V and 5 bases at J, with 12 bases between the two ends. The length of the CDR3 is 12 residues. Germline-derived CDR1 and CDR2 are MNHEY and SMNVEV (reference sequence). CDR3 DNA: TGTGCCAGCAAGACAGGTGGTAACGAGCAGTACTTC. Its protein is CASKTGGNEQYF.

The chain recombines TRBV23-1 with TRBJ1-4, with TRBD1 matching 12 bases. TRBV23-1 is an ORF; its function is uncertain. Germline trimming cut 3 bases from V and 7 bases from J; bases unmatched to any gene: 6. This CDR3 is 16 amino acids long. Here the CDR3 DNA reads TGCGCCAGCAGTCAGTCCGGGACAGGGGGCAGTGAAAAACTGTTTTTT. Translated, it gives CASSQSGTGGSEKLFF.

This clonotype was picked up many times. The chain links TRBV6-5 to TRBJ2-2, with 11 bases fitting TRBD2. Germline assignment: CDR1 MNHEY and CDR2 SVGAGI. The CDR3 is made up of 15 amino acids. The V and J ends lost 2 bases and 4 bases, in that order; junction bases with no gene match: 0. The CDR3: CASSYGLAGTGELFF. CDR3 coding DNA: TGTGCCAGCAGTTACGGACTAGCGGGCACCGGGGAGCTGTTTTTT.

The chain is built from TRBV2 and TRBJ1-5; D unresolved. Germline lookup yields CDR1 SNHLY and CDR2 FYNNEI. V lost 8 bases and J lost 3, with 11 bases in between. The CDR3 is made up of 13 amino acids. The CDR3 nucleotides are TGTGCCAGCTCCAGAGGGATCAATCAGCCCCAGCATTTT. It encodes CASSRGINQPQHF.

This clonotype was detected only a few times. V gene TRBV19 combines with J gene TRBJ1-5; no definite D call. This CDR3 has 13 amino acids. V lost 6 bases and J 7 bases, leaving 13 bases between the germline ends. The germline V gene encodes CDR1 LNHDA and CDR2 SQIVND (reference sequence). Here the CDR3 reads CASSPGIGQPQHF. The CDR3 DNA reads TGTGCCAGTAGCCCAGGAATCGGACAGCCCCAGCATTTT.

This clonotype showed up many times. V gene TRBV6-2 or TRBV6-3 combines with J gene TRBJ1-2; a weak D match, TRBD1 (6 bases). Per germline, CDR1 MNHEY and CDR2 SVGEGT. V gave up 11 bases and J gave up 4 bases, with 14 bases separating them. The CDR3 loop spans 12 amino acids. The CDR3 spells CAVPKGGYGYTF. For the CDR3, the DNA is TGTGCCGTCCCCAAGGGGGGCTATGGCTACACCTTC.

The CDR3 DNA reads TGCGCCAGCTTAGGGGGGACCGGGGCCAACGTCCTGACTTTC. Encoded protein: CASLGGTGANVLTF. The gene calls are TRBV4-1 and TRBJ2-6; the D gene could be TRBD1 or TRBD2 (6 bases each). V lost 8 bases and J 4 bases, leaving 12 bases between the germline ends. This CDR3 has 14 residues. The germline V gene encodes CDR1 MGHRA and CDR2 YSYEKL.

CDR3 residues: CSARDGERPTDTQYF. In DNA form, the CDR3 reads TGCAGTGCTAGAGATGGGGAGCGGCCCACAGATACGCAGTATTTT. The J gene is TRBJ2-3, the V gene TRBV20-1; maybe TRBD2 (5 bases). V was cut by 0 bases and J by 2 bases, with 12 bases left in between. Germline-derived CDR1 and CDR2 are DFQATT and SNEGSKA (reference sequence). The CDR3 is made up of 15 amino acids.

This sequence joins TRBV7-6 and TRBJ2-3, with TRBD1 matching 7 bases. Germline assignment: CDR1 SGHVS and CDR2 FNYEAQ. The CDR3 spans 16 residues. With V trimmed by 5 bases and J by 0 bases, 8 bases remained unmatched. Written as DNA, the CDR3 is TGTGCCAGCAGCCCCGCCCCGGGACAGAGCACAGATACGCAGTATTTT. It encodes CASSPAPGQSTDTQYF.

This clonotype was found a few times. The genes are TRBV4-1 and TRBJ2-3; D remains unclear. CDR1 and CDR2 from the germline V gene are MGHRA and YSYEKL. Deletions cut 2 bases from V and 4 bases from J, with 10 bases between. This CDR3 has 14 amino acids. This CDR3 reads CASSQSPPPDTQYF. The CDR3 region has the DNA TGCGCCAGCAGCCAATCGCCACCACCAGATACGCAGTATTTT.

The chain joins TRBV4-1 to TRBJ2-3; 8 positions agree with TRBD2. CDR1 MGHRA and CDR2 YSYEKL come from the germline V gene. The CDR3 is made up of 18 amino acids. V shed 0 bases and J 4 bases; nucleotides not matched to a gene: 12. This CDR3 is CASSQDPLQGTRADTQYF. CDR3 in DNA: TGCGCCAGCAGCCAAGATCCCCTACAAGGGACTAGAGCAGATACGCAGTATTTT.